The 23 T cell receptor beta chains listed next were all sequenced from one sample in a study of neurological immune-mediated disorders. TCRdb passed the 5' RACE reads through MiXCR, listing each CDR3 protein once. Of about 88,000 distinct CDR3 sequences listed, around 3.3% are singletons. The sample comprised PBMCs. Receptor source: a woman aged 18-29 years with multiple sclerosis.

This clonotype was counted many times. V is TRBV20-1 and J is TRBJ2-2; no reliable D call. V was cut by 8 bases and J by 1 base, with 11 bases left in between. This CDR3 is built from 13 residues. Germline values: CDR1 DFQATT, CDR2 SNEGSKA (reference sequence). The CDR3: CSSHHRNTGELFF. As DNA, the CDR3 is TGCAGTTCCCATCACAGGAACACCGGGGAGCTGTTTTTT.

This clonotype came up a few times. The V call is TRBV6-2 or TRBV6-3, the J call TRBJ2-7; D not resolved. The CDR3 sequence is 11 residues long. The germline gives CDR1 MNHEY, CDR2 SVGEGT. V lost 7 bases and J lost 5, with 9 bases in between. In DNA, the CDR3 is TGTGCCAGCACGTGGGTCAACGAGCAGTACTTC. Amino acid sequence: CASTWVNEQYF.

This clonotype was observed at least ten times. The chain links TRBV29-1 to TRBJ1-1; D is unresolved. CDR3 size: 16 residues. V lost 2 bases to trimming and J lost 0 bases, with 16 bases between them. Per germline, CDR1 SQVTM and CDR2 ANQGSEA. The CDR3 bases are TGCAGCGTTGAAAAGACCGGAGGGTACATGAACACTGAAGCTTTCTTT. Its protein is CSVEKTGGYMNTEAFF.

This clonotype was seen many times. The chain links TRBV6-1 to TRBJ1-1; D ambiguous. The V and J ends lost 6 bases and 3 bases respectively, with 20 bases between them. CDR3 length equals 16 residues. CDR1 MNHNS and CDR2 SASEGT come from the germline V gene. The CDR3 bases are TGTGCCAGCAGCGAGGCGTTCGTGTACGGTGACACTGAAGCTTTCTTT. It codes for CASSEAFVYGDTEAFF.

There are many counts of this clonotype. CDR3 residues: CASSQEGDNSPLHF. Here the CDR3 DNA reads TGTGCCAGCAGCCAAGAGGGAGATAATTCACCCCTCCACTTT. The chain employs TRBV3-1 and TRBJ1-6; D gene ambiguous. CDR1 is LGHDT, CDR2 YNNKEL, per germline (reference sequence). The CDR3 runs 14 residues. Between the trimmed V and J ends, which lost 0 bases and 5 bases, there was a span of 5 bases. Full variable domain (missing parts from reference TRBV3-1 and TRBJ1-6): DTAVSQTPKYLVTQMGNDKSIKCEQNLGHDTMYWYKQDSKKFLKIMFSYNNKELIINETVPNRFSPKSPDKAHLNLHINSLELGDSAVYFCASSQEGDNSPLHFGNGTRLTVT.

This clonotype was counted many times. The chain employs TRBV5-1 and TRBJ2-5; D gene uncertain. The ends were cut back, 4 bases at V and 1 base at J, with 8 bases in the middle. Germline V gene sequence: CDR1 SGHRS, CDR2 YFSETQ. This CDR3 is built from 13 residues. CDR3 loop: CASSVRFQETQYF. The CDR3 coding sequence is TGCGCCAGCAGCGTAAGATTCCAAGAGACCCAGTACTTC.

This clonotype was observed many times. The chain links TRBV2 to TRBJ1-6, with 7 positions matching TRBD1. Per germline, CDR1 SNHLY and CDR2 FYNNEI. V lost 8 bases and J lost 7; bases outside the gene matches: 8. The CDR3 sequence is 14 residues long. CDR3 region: CASRRDSSNSPLHF. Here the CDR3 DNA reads TGTGCCAGCCGACGGGACAGCAGCAATTCACCCCTCCACTTT.

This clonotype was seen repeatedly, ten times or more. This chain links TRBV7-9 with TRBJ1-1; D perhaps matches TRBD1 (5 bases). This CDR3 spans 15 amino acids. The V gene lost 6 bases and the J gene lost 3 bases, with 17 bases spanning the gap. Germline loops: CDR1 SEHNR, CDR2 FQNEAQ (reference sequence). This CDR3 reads CASRVGRGADTEAFF. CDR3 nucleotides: TGTGCCAGCAGGGTTGGTCGAGGGGCGGACACTGAAGCTTTCTTT.

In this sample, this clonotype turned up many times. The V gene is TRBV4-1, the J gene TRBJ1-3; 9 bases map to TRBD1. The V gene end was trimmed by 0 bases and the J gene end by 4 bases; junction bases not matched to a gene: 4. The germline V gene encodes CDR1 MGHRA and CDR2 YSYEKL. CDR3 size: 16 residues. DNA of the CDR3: TGCGCCAGCAGCCAAGATTGGGACAGGGACGGAAACACCATATATTTT. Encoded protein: CASSQDWDRDGNTIYF.

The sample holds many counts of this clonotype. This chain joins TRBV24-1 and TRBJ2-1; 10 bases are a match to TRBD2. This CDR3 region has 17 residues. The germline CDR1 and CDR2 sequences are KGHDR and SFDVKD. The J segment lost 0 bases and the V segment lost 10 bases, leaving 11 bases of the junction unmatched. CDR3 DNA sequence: TGTGCCACTCAGACCGGGACTAGCGCCCACTCCTACAATGAGCAGTTCTTC. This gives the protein CATQTGTSAHSYNEQFF.

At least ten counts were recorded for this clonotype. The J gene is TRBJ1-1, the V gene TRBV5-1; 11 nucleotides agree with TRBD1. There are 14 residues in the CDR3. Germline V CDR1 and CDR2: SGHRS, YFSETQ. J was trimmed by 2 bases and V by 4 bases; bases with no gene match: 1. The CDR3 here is CASSRTGGNTEAFF. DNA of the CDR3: TGCGCCAGCAGCCGGACAGGGGGCAACACTGAAGCTTTCTTT.

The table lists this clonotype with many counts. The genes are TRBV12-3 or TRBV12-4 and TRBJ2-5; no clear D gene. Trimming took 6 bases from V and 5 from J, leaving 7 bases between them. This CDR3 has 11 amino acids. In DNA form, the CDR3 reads TGTGCCAGCAGCCAGGCGGAGACCCAGTACTTC. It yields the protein CASSQAETQYF.

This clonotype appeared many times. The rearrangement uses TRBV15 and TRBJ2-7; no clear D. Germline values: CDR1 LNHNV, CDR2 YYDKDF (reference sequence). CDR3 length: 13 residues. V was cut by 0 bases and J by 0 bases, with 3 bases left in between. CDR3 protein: CATSRDYSYEQYF. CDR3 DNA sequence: TGTGCCACCAGCAGAGATTACTCCTACGAGCAGTACTTC.

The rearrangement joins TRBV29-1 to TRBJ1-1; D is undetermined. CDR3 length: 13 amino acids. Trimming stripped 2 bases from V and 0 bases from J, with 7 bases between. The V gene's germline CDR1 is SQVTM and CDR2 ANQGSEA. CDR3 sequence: CSVERKMNTEAFF. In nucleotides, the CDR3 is TGCAGCGTTGAACGCAAGATGAACACTGAAGCTTTCTTT. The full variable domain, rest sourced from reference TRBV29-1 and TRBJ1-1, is SAVISQKPSRDICQRGTSLTIQCQVDSQVTMMFWYRQQPGQSLTLIATANQGSEATYESGFVIDKFPISRPNLTFSTLTVSNMSPEDSSIYLCSVERKMNTEAFFGQGTRLTVV.

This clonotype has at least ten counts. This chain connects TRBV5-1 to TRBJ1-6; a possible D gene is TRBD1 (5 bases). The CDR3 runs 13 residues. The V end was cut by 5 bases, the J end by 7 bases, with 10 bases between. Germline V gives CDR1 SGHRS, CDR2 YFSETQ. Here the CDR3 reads CASSRDLNSPLHF. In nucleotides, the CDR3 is TGCGCCAGCAGTCGGGACCTCAATTCACCCCTCCACTTT.

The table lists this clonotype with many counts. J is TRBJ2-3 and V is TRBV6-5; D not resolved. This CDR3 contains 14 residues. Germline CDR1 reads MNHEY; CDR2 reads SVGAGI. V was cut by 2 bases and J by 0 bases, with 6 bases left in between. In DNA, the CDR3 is TGTGCCAGCAGTTACGGATTTAGCACAGATACGCAGTATTTT. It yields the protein CASSYGFSTDTQYF.

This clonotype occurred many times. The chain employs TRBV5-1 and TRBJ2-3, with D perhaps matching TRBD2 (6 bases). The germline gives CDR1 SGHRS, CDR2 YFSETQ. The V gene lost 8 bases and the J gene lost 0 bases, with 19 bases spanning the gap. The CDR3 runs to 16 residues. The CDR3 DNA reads TGCGCCAGTCGACCACGCCGGGAGAAAAGCACAGATACGCAGTATTTT. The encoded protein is CASRPRREKSTDTQYF.

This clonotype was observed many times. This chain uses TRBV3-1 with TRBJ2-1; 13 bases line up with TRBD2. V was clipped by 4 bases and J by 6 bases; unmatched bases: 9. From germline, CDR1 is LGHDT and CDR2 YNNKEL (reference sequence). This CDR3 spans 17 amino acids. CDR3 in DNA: TGTGCCAGCAGCCGAGACGGACTAGCGGGAGTACTCAATGAGCAGTTCTTC. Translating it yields CASSRDGLAGVLNEQFF.

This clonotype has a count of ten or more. In DNA, the CDR3 is TGCGCCAGCAGCTCCCTACCCCAGACAGGGCCGGCCAAAAACATTCAGTACTTC. The encoded protein is CASSSLPQTGPAKNIQYF. The chain combines TRBV5-1 with TRBJ2-4; 7 bases are a match to TRBD1. CDR3 size: 18 residues. Trimming removed 3 bases from V and 1 base from J; junction bases left unmatched: 13. Germline V gene lookup returns CDR1 SGHRS and CDR2 YFSETQ.

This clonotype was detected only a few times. The CDR3 DNA reads TGTGCCAGCAGCTTTTCGCCAGGGGGCTCCGAGCAGTACTTC. This sequence encodes CASSFSPGGSEQYF. The rearrangement uses TRBV5-5 and TRBJ2-7, with 8 bases lining up with TRBD1. Germline V lookup: CDR1 SGHKS, CDR2 YYEKEE (reference sequence). The CDR3 spans 14 residues. Trimming removed 2 bases from V and 6 bases from J; junction bases left unmatched: 7.

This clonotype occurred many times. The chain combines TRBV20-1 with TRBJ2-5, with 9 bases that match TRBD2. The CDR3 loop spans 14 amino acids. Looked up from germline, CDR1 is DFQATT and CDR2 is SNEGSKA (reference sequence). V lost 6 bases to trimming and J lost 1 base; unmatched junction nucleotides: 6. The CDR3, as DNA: TGCAGTGCCCGTAGCGGGGGAATCCAAGAGACCCAGTACTTC. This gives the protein CSARSGGIQETQYF.

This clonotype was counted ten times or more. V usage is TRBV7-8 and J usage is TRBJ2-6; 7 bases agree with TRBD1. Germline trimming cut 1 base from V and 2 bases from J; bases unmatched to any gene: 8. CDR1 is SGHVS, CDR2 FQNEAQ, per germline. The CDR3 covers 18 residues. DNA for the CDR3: TGTGCCAGCAGCTTAGGAGGGGGCAGCTGGGCTGGGGCCAACGTCCTGACTTTC. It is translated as CASSLGGGSWAGANVLTF.

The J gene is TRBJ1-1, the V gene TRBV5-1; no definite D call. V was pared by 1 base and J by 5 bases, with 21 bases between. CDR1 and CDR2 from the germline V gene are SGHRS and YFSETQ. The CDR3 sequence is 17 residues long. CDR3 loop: CASSLYAEQRGRTEAFF. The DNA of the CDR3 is TGCGCCAGCAGCTTGTATGCGGAACAACGCGGGAGGACTGAAGCTTTCTTT.